The 22 T cell receptor beta chains presented below share a single source sample, sequenced in a study of T cell clonality in common variable immunodeficiency. Findings and limits, study-wide: In common variable immunodeficiency, TCR beta chains reportedly carried fewer deletions and N-nucleotide insertions.

The table came from immunoSEQ multiplex PCR; TCRdb's copy has only in-frame clones and leaves some out. The repertoire yields about 20,000 clones, none seen only once; the top ten contain roughly 2.7%. These TCRs' antigens remain unknown. The sample was peripheral blood mononuclear cells. These receptors originate from a human donor with common variable immunodeficiency.

This clone has just a few counts. The read falls 3 residues short of the CDR3 end, and the missing part is taken from the germline J gene. The J gene is TRBJ2-5, the V gene TRBV7-2, with TRBD2 matching 7 bases. The V segment lost 5 bases and the J segment 6 bases; nucleotides outside the gene matches: 6. From germline, CDR1 is SGHTA and CDR2 FQGNSA. This CDR3 is built from 13 residues. The CDR3 loop is CASSPGLVQTQYF. The sequenced part of the CDR3 DNA is TGTGCCAGCAGCCCCGGACTAGTACAGACC.

This clone has just a few counts. CDR3 loop: CASSLSGSWADTQYF. The sequenced part of the CDR3 DNA is TGTGCCAGCAGCCTTAGCGGGAGTTGGGCAGATACG. The chain carries TRBV7-9 and TRBJ2-3, with 9 positions matching TRBD2. The read ends 3 residues before the CDR3 terminus; that terminus is restored from the germline J gene. Trimming cost V 5 bases and J 4 bases; bases outside gene matches: 7. Germline CDR1 SEHNR, CDR2 FQNEAQ (reference sequence). The CDR3 loop spans 15 amino acids.

CDR3 bases read: TGTGCCAGCAGTGAGACAGGGTTCAATGAAAAA. This gives the protein CASSETGFNEK. The CDR3, in full, reads CASSETGFNEKLFF. The chain combines TRBV2 with TRBJ1-4, with TRBD1 identical over 7 bases. The CDR3 end falls 3 residues outside the read, so it is completed with the germline J gene. Per the germline V gene, CDR1 is SNHLY and CDR2 is FYNNEI. V lost 3 bases to trimming and J lost 5 bases; unmatched junction nucleotides: 3. The CDR3 has 14 amino acids.

As regards this clone: The observed sequence ends 3 residues before the CDR3 terminus, with the missing tail filled in from the germline J gene. The genes are TRBV19 and TRBJ1-2; 9 bases are shared with TRBD1. Per the germline V gene, CDR1 is LNHDA and CDR2 is SQIVND (reference sequence). CDR3 length equals 13 residues. The covered CDR3 bases are TGTGCCAGTAGTATAGACGGGACAGGGAGC. Translated, it gives CASSIDGTGS. The whole CDR3 sequence is CASSIDGTGSYTF.

The table lists this clone with a few counts. The covered CDR3 bases are TGTGCCTGGGCTCGGACTAGCGCTACAGATACG. Protein: CAWARTSATDT. The entire CDR3 sequence reads CAWARTSATDTQYF. The rearrangement uses TRBV30 and TRBJ2-3, with 9 bases matching TRBD2. With the read ending 3 residues before the CDR3 end, the germline J gene is used to fill in that end. Trimming took 5 bases from V and 3 from J; bases not matched to a gene: 6. The CDR3 has 14 amino acids. Germline loops: CDR1 GTSNPN, CDR2 SVGIG (reference sequence).

This clone appeared a few times. The sequence runs out 3 residues before the end of the CDR3; the remainder is reconstructed from the germline J gene. The chain joins TRBV2 to TRBJ1-5, with D possibly being TRBD1 (5 bases). The V gene lost 1 base and the J gene lost 5 bases, with 15 bases spanning the gap. Germline assignment: CDR1 SNHLY and CDR2 FYNNEI. This CDR3 comprises 16 residues. CDR3 DNA (partial): TGTGCCAGCAGTGAAGTCGGGGGGACCTTCTATCAGCCC. This encodes CASSEVGGTFYQP. In full, the CDR3 is CASSEVGGTFYQPQHF. The variable domain in full, completed from reference TRBV2 and TRBJ1-5, reads EPEVTQTPSHQVTQMGQEVILRCVPISNHLYFYWYRQILGQKVEFLVSFYNNEISEKSEIFDDQFSVERPDGSNFTLKIRSTKLEDSAMYFCASSEVGGTFYQPQHFGDGTRLSIL.

In this sample, this clone turned up a few times. The DNA read from the CDR3 is TGTGCCAGCAGCCCCGTCGGGGGGATCCAAGAGACC. It specifies CASSPVGGIQET. The whole CDR3 protein is CASSPVGGIQETQYF. This rearrangement joins TRBV7-9 to TRBJ2-5; 7 bases are a match to TRBD2. Coverage ceases 3 residues before the CDR3 finishes, and the germline J gene fills in the end. The germline gives CDR1 SEHNR, CDR2 FQNEAQ (reference sequence). This CDR3 is built from 15 residues. V lost 5 bases, J lost 1 base, and 7 bases stayed unmatched.

Comment on this clone: The observed sequence ends 3 residues before the CDR3 terminus, with the missing tail filled in from the germline J gene. The rearrangement uses TRBV18 and TRBJ1-3; D may be TRBD1 (5 bases). The germline V gene has CDR1 KGHSH and CDR2 LQKENI. The CDR3 spans 12 residues. The CDR3 reads CASSTGSGPIYF. The part of the CDR3 DNA that was read is TGTGCCAGCTCAACAGGATCAGGGCCA.

This clone occurred a few times. Read coverage stops 3 residues before the CDR3 terminus; the germline J gene supplies the remainder. The chain joins TRBV7-2 to TRBJ1-2, with D tentatively TRBD1 (5 bases). CDR1 and CDR2 from the germline V gene are SGHTA and FQGNSA. V lost 0 bases and J 2 bases, leaving 7 bases between the germline ends. The CDR3 is made up of 14 amino acids. The sequenced CDR3 bases are TGTGCCAGCAGCTTAGCCAGGGTCAACTATGGC. This translates into CASSLARVNYG. The complete CDR3 sequence is CASSLARVNYGYTF.

Turning to this clone: The CDR3 end is not reached by the read, which stops 3 residues before it; the germline J gene fills it in. This chain links TRBV18 with TRBJ1-2; weak D call: TRBD1 (6 bases). With 6 bases removed from V and 5 bases from J, the gap between germline ends came to 16 bases. Germline values: CDR1 KGHSH, CDR2 LQKENI. The CDR3 is 14 amino acids. The sequenced part of the CDR3 DNA is TGTGCCAGCTCGCAAGACAGGATGGGGTATGGC. The encoded protein is CASSQDRMGYG. In full, the CDR3 is CASSQDRMGYGYTF.

The CDR3 bases that were read are TGCAGTGCTAGAGATCTCCGCGAGACTAGCGGGAATGAG. Translating it yields CSARDLRETSGNE. The whole CDR3 region reads CSARDLRETSGNEQFF. The chain recombines TRBV20-1 with TRBJ2-1, with 10 nucleotides matching TRBD2. The observed sequence ends 3 residues before the CDR3 terminus, with the missing tail filled in from the germline J gene. V gave up 0 bases and J gave up 7 bases; unmatched junction bases: 9. The CDR3 has 16 amino acids. The germline gives CDR1 DFQATT, CDR2 SNEGSKA (reference sequence).

This clone has a handful of counts. With the read ending 3 residues before the CDR3 end, the germline J gene is used to fill in that end. The chain links TRBV6-1 to TRBJ2-1; 13 bases map to TRBD2. The CDR3 spans 15 residues. The junction had 0 bases not matched to a gene; V was cut back by 4 bases and J by 3 bases. Per the germline V gene, CDR1 is MNHNS and CDR2 is SASEGT. The chain's CDR3 is CASSGLAGGYNEQFF. The CDR3 bases that were read are TGTGCCAGCAGTGGACTAGCGGGGGGCTACAATGAG.

This clone showed up just a few times. The read comes to an end 3 residues before the CDR3 does, leaving the germline J gene to fill in the end. The chain recombines TRBV19 with TRBJ2-1, with 9 nucleotides matching TRBD2. V lost 3 bases and J lost 7; bases outside the gene matches: 10. Germline values: CDR1 LNHDA, CDR2 SQIVND (reference sequence). This CDR3 has 16 residues. CDR3 residues: CASSILRAGGGNEQFF. The sequenced part of the CDR3 DNA is TGTGCCAGTAGTATTCTAAGAGCGGGGGGTGGTAATGAG.

The sample holds a few counts of this clone. The read terminates 3 residues ahead of where the CDR3 ends, so the germline J gene completes it. The rearrangement links TRBV7-9 to TRBJ2-7; 8 nucleotides match TRBD2. This CDR3 region has 15 residues. V shed 2 bases, J shed 0 bases, and the junction held 3 bases outside the gene matches. Looked up from germline, CDR1 is SEHNR and CDR2 is FQNEAQ (reference sequence). CDR3 sequence reads: CASSLSLADSYEQYF. The CDR3 DNA, read in part, is TGTGCCAGCAGCTTATCACTAGCGGACTCCTACGAG.

This clone was seen only a few times. The read ends 3 residues before the CDR3 terminus; that terminus is restored from the germline J gene. V is TRBV18 and J is TRBJ2-1, with 7 bases fitting TRBD1. The CDR3 runs 16 residues. The germline CDR1 and CDR2 sequences are KGHSH and LQKENI. Trimming at V came to 4 bases and at J to 7 bases, leaving 13 bases not matched to a gene. The CDR3 DNA, read in part, is TGTGCCAGCTCACAGAATAAGAGGGGGCTTATTAATGAG. This codes for CASSQNKRGLINE. The whole CDR3 reads CASSQNKRGLINEQFF.

This clone has a handful of counts. The read comes to an end 3 residues before the CDR3 does, leaving the germline J gene to fill in the end. The gene calls are TRBV7-9 and TRBJ2-5; TRBD2 matches at 11 bases. The CDR3 runs 14 residues. Germline V gives CDR1 SEHNR, CDR2 FQNEAQ (reference sequence). The V gene end was trimmed by 3 bases and the J gene end by 3 bases; junction bases not matched to a gene: 0. Incomplete CDR3 DNA: TGTGCCAGCAGCTTGACTAGCGGGAAAGAGACC. This sequence encodes CASSLTSGKET. From start to end, the CDR3 is CASSLTSGKETQYF.

As regards this clone: From the germline J gene comes the end of the CDR3, since the read stops 3 residues before it. The genes are TRBV2 and TRBJ2-3; D unclear. Germline CDR1 and CDR2: SNHLY and FYNNEI. The CDR3 is 15 amino acids. The V end lost 7 bases, the J end lost 0 bases, and 14 bases lay between the germline ends. CDR3 bases read: TGTGCCAGCAAGATGACGGGTTCTAGCACAGATACG. Residues: CASKMTGSSTDT. In full, the CDR3 is CASKMTGSSTDTQYF.

In this sample, this clone turned up a few times. Incomplete CDR3 DNA: TGTGCCAGCAGTGAAGCAAACAGGGATAATGAG. It encodes CASSEANRDNE. The whole CDR3 region reads CASSEANRDNEQFF. The chain uses TRBV6-1 and TRBJ2-1, with D perhaps matching TRBD1 (6 bases). The sequenced fragment ends 3 residues before the CDR3 boundary, so the rest is inferred from the germline J gene. CDR3 size: 14 residues. Germline V gene sequence: CDR1 MNHNS, CDR2 SASEGT. The V and J ends lost 0 bases and 7 bases respectively, with 10 bases between them.

Points on this clone: The read terminates 3 residues before the CDR3 end, so the remaining end is supplied by the germline J gene. The chain has TRBV7-9 and TRBJ2-2; D might be TRBD1 (6 bases). Germline V lookup: CDR1 SEHNR, CDR2 FQNEAQ (reference sequence). The CDR3 covers 14 residues. The ends were cut back, 5 bases at V and 6 bases at J, with 13 bases in the middle. CDR3 loop: CASSLNRVPGELFF. Partial CDR3 DNA: TGTGCCAGCAGCCTTAACAGGGTCCCCGGGGAG. The full variable domain, completed using reference TRBV7-9 and TRBJ2-2, is DTGVSQNPRHKITKRGQNVTFRCDPISEHNRLYWYRQTLGQGPEFLTYFQNEAQLEKSRLLSDRFSAERPKGSFSTLEIQRTEQGDSAMYLCASSLNRVPGELFFGEGSRLTVL.

On this clone itself: The read ends 3 residues before the CDR3 terminus; that terminus is restored from the germline J gene. The V and J genes are TRBV6-2 or TRBV6-3 and TRBJ2-7; 8 nucleotides line up with TRBD1. This CDR3 has 14 residues. V gave up 2 bases and J gave up 6 bases; unmatched junction bases: 6. The V gene's germline CDR1 is MNHEY and CDR2 SVGEGT. The covered CDR3 bases are TGTGCCAGCAGTTACCTAGGACAGGGAAGCGAG. It yields the protein CASSYLGQGSE. The whole CDR3 is CASSYLGQGSEQYF.

This clone was seen only a few times. The sequenced CDR3 bases are TGTGCCAGCGCAGGGGAAGGGAATCAGCCC. Residues: CASAGEGNQP. The full CDR3 reads CASAGEGNQPQHF. This sequence joins TRBV19 and TRBJ1-5; tentatively, D is TRBD1 (6 bases). The CDR3 end falls 3 residues outside the read, so it is completed with the germline J gene. V dropped 9 bases and J dropped 4 bases, with 13 bases sitting between them. CDR1 and CDR2 (germline): LNHDA, SQIVND (reference sequence). The length of the CDR3 is 13 residues. The full variable domain, with the rest looked up from reference TRBV19 and TRBJ1-5, is DGGITQSPKYLFRKEGQNVTLSCEQNLNHDAMYWYRQDPGQGLRLIYYSQIVNDFQKGDIAEGYSVSREKKESFPLTVTSAQKNPTAFYLCASAGEGNQPQHFGDGTRLSIL.

This clone has just a few counts. The read terminates 3 residues ahead of where the CDR3 ends, so the germline J gene completes it. The V and J genes are TRBV19 and TRBJ2-7; 8 bases are a match to TRBD2. The germline CDR1 and CDR2 sequences are LNHDA and SQIVND (reference sequence). V dropped 3 bases and J dropped 0; count of bases not matched to a gene: 4. The CDR3 spans 15 residues. The CDR3 DNA, read in part, is TGTGCCAGTAGTATCAGGGCGGGGGGCTCCTACGAG. Translation: CASSIRAGGSYE. The full CDR3 protein is CASSIRAGGSYEQYF.